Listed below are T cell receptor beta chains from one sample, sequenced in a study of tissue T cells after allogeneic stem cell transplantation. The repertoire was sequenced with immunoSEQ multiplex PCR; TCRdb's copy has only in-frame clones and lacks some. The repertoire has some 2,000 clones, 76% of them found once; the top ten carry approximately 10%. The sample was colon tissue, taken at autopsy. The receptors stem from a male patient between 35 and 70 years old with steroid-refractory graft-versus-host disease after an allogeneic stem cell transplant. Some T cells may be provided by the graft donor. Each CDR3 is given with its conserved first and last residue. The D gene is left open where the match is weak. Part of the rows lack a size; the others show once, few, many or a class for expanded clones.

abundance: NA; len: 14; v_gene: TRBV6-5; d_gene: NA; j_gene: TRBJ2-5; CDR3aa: CASSYPGAQETQYF; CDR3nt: TGTGCCAGCAGTTACCCCGGGGCCCAAGAGACCCAGTACTTC
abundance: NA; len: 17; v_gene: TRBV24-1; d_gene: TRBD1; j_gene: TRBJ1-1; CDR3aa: CATSVLPGQGTSTEAFF; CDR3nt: TGTGCCACCAGTGTCCTCCCGGGACAGGGTACTTCCACTGAAGCTTTCTTT
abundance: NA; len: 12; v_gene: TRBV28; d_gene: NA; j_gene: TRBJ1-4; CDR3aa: CASRQTNEKLFF; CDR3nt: TGTGCCAGCAGACAGACAAATGAAAAACTGTTTTTT
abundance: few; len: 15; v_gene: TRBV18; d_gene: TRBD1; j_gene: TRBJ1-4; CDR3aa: CASSGTGTGREKLFF; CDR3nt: TGTGCCAGCTCAGGGACCGGGACAGGGCGTGAAAAACTGTTTTTT
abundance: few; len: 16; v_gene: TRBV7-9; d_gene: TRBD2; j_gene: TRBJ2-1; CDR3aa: CASSLRAGGRNDEQFF; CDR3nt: TGTGCCAGCAGCTTACGAGCGGGGGGGCGGAACGATGAGCAGTTCTTC
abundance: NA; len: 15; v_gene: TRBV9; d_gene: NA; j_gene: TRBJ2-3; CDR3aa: CASSGGLTSTDTQYF; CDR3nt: TGTGCCAGCAGCGGCGGGCTGACTAGCACAGATACGCAGTATTTT
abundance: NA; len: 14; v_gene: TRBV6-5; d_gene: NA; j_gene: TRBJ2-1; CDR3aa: CASSYNRLRSEQFF; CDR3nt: TGTGCCAGCAGTTACAACCGCCTAAGATCCGAGCAGTTCTTC
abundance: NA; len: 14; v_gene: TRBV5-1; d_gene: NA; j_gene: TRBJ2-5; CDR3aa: CASSPRRIQETQYF; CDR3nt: TGCGCCAGCAGCCCAAGACGGATACAAGAGACCCAGTACTTC
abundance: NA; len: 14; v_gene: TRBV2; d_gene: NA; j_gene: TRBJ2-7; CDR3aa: CASSVGLGLYEQYF; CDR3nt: TGTGCCAGCAGTGTGGGACTGGGGCTTTACGAGCAGTACTTC
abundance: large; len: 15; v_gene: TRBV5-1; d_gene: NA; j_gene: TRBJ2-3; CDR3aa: CASSLMESSTDTQYF; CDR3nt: TGCGCCAGCAGCTTGATGGAGTCTAGCACAGATACGCAGTATTTT
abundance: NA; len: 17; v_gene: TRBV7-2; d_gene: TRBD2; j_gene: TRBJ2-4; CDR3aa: CASTQTLAGGKDGIQYF; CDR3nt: TGTGCCAGCACCCAAACACTAGCGGGGGGGAAAGACGGCATTCAGTACTTC
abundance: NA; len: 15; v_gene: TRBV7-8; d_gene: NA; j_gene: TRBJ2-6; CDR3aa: CASSVTGAGANVLTF; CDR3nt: TGTGCCAGCAGCGTTACAGGTGCAGGGGCCAACGTCCTGACTTTC
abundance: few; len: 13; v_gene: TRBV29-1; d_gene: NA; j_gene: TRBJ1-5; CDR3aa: CSVVIQSNQPQHF; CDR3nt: TGCAGCGTTGTTATACAGTCCAATCAGCCCCAGCATTTT
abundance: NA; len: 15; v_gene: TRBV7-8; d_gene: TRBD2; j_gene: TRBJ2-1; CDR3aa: CASSWTSGGANEQFF; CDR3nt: TGTGCCAGCAGCTGGACTAGCGGGGGGGCAAATGAGCAGTTCTTC
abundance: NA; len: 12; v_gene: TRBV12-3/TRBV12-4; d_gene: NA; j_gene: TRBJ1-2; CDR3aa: CASSFEGQSYTF; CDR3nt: TGTGCCAGCAGTTTCGAGGGGCAGAGCTACACCTTC
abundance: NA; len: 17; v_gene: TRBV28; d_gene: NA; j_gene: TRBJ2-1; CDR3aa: CASTLGGGDGLINEQFF; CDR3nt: TGTGCCAGCACCCTGGGGGGCGGGGATGGGCTAATAAATGAGCAGTTCTTC
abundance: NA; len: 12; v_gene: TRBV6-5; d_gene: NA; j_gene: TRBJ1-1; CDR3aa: CASRKLNTEAFF; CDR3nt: TGTGCCAGCAGAAAACTGAACACTGAAGCTTTCTTT
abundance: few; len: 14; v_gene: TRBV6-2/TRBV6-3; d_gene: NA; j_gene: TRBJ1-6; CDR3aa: CASSHGPDGSPLHF; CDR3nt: TGTGCCAGCAGTCACGGGCCCGACGGTTCACCCCTCCACTTT
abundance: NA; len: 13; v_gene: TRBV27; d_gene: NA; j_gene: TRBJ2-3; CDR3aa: CASSYRRTDTQYF; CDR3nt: TGTGCCAGCAGTTATAGGCGCACAGATACGCAGTATTTT
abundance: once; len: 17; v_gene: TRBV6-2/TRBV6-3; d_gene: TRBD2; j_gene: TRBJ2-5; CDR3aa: CASSGLAGGLFQETQYF; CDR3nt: TGTGCCAGCAGCGGACTAGCGGGGGGATTATTTCAAGAGACCCAGTACTTC
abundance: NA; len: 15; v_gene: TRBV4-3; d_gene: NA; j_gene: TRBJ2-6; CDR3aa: CASSQAGGGANVLTF; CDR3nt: TGCGCCAGCAGCCAAGCCGGCGGTGGGGCCAACGTCCTGACTTTC
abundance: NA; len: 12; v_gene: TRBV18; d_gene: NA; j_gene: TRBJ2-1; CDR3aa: CASSPGYNEQFF; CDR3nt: TGTGCCAGCTCACCGGGCTACAATGAGCAGTTCTTC
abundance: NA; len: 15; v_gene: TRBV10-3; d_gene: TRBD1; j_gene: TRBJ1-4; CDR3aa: CAISQGQGAVEKLFF; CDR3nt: TGTGCCATCAGCCAAGGACAGGGGGCTGTTGAAAAACTGTTTTTT
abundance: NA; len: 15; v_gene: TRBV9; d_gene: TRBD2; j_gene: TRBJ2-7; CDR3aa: CASSVASGGAYEQYF; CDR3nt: TGTGCCAGCAGCGTAGCCAGCGGGGGGGCCTACGAGCAGTACTTC
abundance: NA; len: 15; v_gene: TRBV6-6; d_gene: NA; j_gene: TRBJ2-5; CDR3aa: CASLLLGGARETQYF; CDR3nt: TGTGCCAGCTTATTGCTGGGGGGGGCCAGGGAGACCCAGTACTTC
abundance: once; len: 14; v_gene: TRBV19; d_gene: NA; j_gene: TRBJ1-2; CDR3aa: CASSPLGLVYGYTF; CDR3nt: TGTGCCAGTAGTCCCCTCGGATTAGTTTATGGCTACACCTTC
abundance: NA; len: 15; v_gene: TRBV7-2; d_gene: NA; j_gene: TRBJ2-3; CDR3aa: CASSPALVGTDTQYF; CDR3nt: TGTGCCAGCAGCCCGGCGCTAGTCGGCACAGATACGCAGTATTTT
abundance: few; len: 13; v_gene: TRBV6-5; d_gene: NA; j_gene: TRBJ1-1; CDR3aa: CASMAGLNTEAFF; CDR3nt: TGTGCCAGCATGGCGGGACTGAACACTGAAGCTTTCTTT
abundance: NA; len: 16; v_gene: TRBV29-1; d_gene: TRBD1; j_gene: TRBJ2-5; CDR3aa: CSVDELDRGPKETQYF; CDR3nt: TGCAGCGTGGACGAGCTGGACAGGGGGCCTAAAGAGACCCAGTACTTC
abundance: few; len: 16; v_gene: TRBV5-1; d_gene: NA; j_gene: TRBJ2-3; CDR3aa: CASSFLEPTGTDTQYF; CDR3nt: TGCGCCAGCAGCTTTCTCGAACCCACAGGAACAGATACGCAGTATTTT
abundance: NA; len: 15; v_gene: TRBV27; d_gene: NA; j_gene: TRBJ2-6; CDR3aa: CASSPLSSGANVLTF; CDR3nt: TGTGCCAGCAGTCCCCTGAGTTCTGGGGCCAACGTCCTGACTTTC
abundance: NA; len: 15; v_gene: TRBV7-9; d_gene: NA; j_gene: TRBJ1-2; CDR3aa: CASSSETGDVYGYTF; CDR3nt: TGTGCCAGCAGCTCTGAGACAGGCGACGTCTATGGCTACACCTTC
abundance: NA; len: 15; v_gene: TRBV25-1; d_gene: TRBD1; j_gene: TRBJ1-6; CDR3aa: CASSRGQGLNSPLHF; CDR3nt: TGTGCCAGCAGTCGAGGACAGGGTTTGAATTCACCCCTCCACTTT
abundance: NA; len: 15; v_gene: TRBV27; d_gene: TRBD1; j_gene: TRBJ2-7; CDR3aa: CASSLSDRGRPEQYF; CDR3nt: TGTGCCAGCAGTCTATCCGACAGGGGGCGACCCGAGCAGTACTTC
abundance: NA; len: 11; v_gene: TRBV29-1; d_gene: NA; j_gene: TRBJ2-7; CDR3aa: CSVVQEREQYF; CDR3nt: TGCAGCGTTGTCCAGGAGCGCGAGCAGTACTTC
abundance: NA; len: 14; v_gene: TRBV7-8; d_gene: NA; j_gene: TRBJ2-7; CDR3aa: CASSPQTVTYEQYF; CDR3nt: TGTGCCAGCAGCCCCCAGACAGTTACCTACGAGCAGTACTTC
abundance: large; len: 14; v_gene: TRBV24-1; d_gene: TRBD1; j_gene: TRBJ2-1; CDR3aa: CATSFRTGGAPGFF; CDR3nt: TGTGCCACCAGCTTTCGGACAGGGGGCGCCCCGGGGTTCTTC
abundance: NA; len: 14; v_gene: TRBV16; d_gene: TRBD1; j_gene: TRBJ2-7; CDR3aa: CASSLWTGDYEQYF; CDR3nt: TGTGCCAGCAGCCTTTGGACAGGGGACTACGAGCAGTACTTC
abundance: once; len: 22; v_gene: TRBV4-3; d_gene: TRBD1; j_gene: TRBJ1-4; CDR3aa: CASSQVRQLTGTGGLSNEKLFF; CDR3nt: TGCGCCAGCAGCCAAGTGCGTCAACTGACCGGGACAGGGGGTCTCTCTAATGAAAAACTGTTTTTT